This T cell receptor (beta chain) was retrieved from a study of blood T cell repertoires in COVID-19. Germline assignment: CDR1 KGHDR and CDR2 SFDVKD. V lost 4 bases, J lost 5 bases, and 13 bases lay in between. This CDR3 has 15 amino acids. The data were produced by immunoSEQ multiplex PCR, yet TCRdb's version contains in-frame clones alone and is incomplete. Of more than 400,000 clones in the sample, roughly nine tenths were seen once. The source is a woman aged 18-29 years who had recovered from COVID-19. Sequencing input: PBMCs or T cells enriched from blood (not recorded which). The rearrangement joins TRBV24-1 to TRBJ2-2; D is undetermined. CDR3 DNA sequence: TGTGCCACCAGTGAACCGACAACCTTGACCGGGGAGCTGTTTTTT. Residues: CATSEPTTLTGELFF.